The 29 T cell receptor beta chains below were found in one sample sequenced in a study of siplizumab effects on memory and regulatory T cells. Sequenced by immunoSEQ multiplex PCR; TCRdb stores in-frame clones only, minus some. The sample holds 110,000 or so clones, 93% seen once. The source material was non-Treg CD4+ T cells sorted from blood. The receptor set was obtained from a human donor in good health.

This chain links TRBV9 with TRBJ2-7; possible D gene TRBD2, 6 bases. CDR1 and CDR2 from the germline V gene are SGDLS and YYNGEE. Trimming removed 5 bases at V and 3 bases at J, with 18 bases between. The CDR3 is 15 residues long. DNA for the CDR3: TGTGCCAGCAGTTCGGGGGTCGGGACTCTCTACGAGCAGTACTTC. Translation gives CASSSGVGTLYEQYF.

CDR3 region: CASSGTGGDGYTF. The CDR3 DNA follows: TGTGCCAGTTCCGGGACAGGGGGTGATGGCTACACCTTC. The chain combines TRBV7-3 with TRBJ1-2; 11 bases fit TRBD1. The length of the CDR3 is 13 residues. CDR1 SGHTA and CDR2 FQGTGA come from the germline V gene. V lost 9 bases to trimming and J lost 6 bases; unmatched junction nucleotides: 6.

Turning to this clone: The sample contains more than one DNA sequence encoding this CDR3. The CDR3 is CASSPDRGYGYTF. For the CDR3, the DNA is TGTGCCAGCTCACCAGACAGGGGCTATGGCTACACCTTC. The chain links TRBV18 to TRBJ1-2; 8 bases line up with TRBD1. The germline V gene encodes CDR1 KGHSH and CDR2 LQKENI. CDR3 length: 13 residues. Losses at the gene ends were 2 bases for V and 4 bases for J; bases not matched to a gene: 0.

The chain carries TRBV30 and TRBJ2-2, with 7 bases identical to TRBD1. The V gene end was trimmed by 3 bases and the J gene end by 4 bases; junction bases not matched to a gene: 5. The CDR3 is made up of 14 amino acids. CDR1 and CDR2 from the germline V gene are GTSNPN and SVGIG (reference sequence). This CDR3 is CAWRRPGGTGELFF. Written as DNA, the CDR3 is TGTGCCTGGAGGCGACCAGGGGGCACCGGGGAGCTGTTTTTT.

The gene calls are TRBV2 and TRBJ2-1; D gene uncertain. CDR1 and CDR2 (germline): SNHLY, FYNNEI. The V and J ends lost 8 bases and 0 bases respectively, with 14 bases between them. The CDR3 has 15 amino acids. The DNA of the CDR3 is TGTGCCAGCCAAAACACTGCGAGCTCCTACAATGAGCAGTTCTTC. Translating it yields CASQNTASSYNEQFF.

The chain has TRBV4-1 and TRBJ1-4; TRBD1 matches 12 bases. The germline V gene has CDR1 MGHRA and CDR2 YSYEKL. This CDR3 contains 14 residues. The ends lost 3 bases at V and 10 bases at J; junction bases unmatched: 3. CDR3 sequence reads: CASSQGQGAGKLFF. The CDR3 DNA is TGCGCCAGCAGCCAGGGACAGGGGGCGGGAAAACTGTTTTTT.

J is TRBJ1-2 and V is TRBV6-1, with D perhaps TRBD1 (5 bases). CDR3 length: 13 residues. From germline, CDR1 is MNHNS and CDR2 SASEGT. Trimming removed 8 bases from V and 4 bases from J, with 14 bases in between. CDR3 bases: TGTGCCAGCCATCAGGGTGCGAGCTATGGCTACACCTTC. Its protein is CASHQGASYGYTF.

This rearrangement joins TRBV11-1 to TRBJ2-7; 9 positions match TRBD2. After removal of 5 bases from V and 3 bases from J, the junction contained 5 bases not matched to a gene. Per germline, CDR1 SGHAT and CDR2 FQDESV (reference sequence). The CDR3 is made up of 14 amino acids. The CDR3 loop reads CASSAGTSLYEQYF. DNA of the CDR3: TGTGCCAGCAGCGCCGGGACTAGCCTCTACGAGCAGTACTTC.

This clone was picked up one time. The chain couples TRBV5-4 to TRBJ1-1, with TRBD1 matching over 7 bases. The CDR3 extends over 14 amino acids. V was pared by 3 bases and J by 0 bases, with 2 bases of the junction left unmatched. Germline lookup yields CDR1 SGHNT and CDR2 YYREEE (reference sequence). The CDR3 sequence is CASSWGQLNTEAFF. Written as DNA, the CDR3 is TGTGCCAGCAGCTGGGGACAGCTGAACACTGAAGCTTTCTTT.

On this clone: One end of the junction fails to match germline, which may point to a read error. The CDR3, as DNA: TGCGCCAGCAGCCCAAGCGGGGGGGCCTACTATGAGCAGTTCTTC. Translation gives CASSPSGGAYYEQFF. This chain connects TRBV4-3 to TRBJ2-1; 10 positions match TRBD2. The V gene's germline CDR1 is LGHNA and CDR2 YSLEER. The CDR3 runs 15 residues.

This clone was observed a single time. V usage is TRBV2 and J usage is TRBJ2-7; 10 nucleotides match TRBD2. The germline CDR1 and CDR2 sequences are SNHLY and FYNNEI. This CDR3 comprises 14 residues. Trimming took 3 bases from V and 4 from J; bases not matched to a gene: 3. The CDR3 protein is CASSDSGGSYEQYF. As DNA, the CDR3 is TGTGCCAGCAGTGATAGCGGGGGGAGTTACGAGCAGTACTTC. The whole variable domain, filled in from reference TRBV2 and TRBJ2-7, reads EPEVTQTPSHQVTQMGQEVILRCVPISNHLYFYWYRQILGQKVEFLVSFYNNEISEKSEIFDDQFSVERPDGSNFTLKIRSTKLEDSAMYFCASSDSGGSYEQYFGPGTRLTVT.

The J gene is TRBJ1-2, the V gene TRBV5-1; no firm D call. Trimming removed 4 bases from V and 4 bases from J, with 11 bases in between. The germline gives CDR1 SGHRS, CDR2 YFSETQ. This CDR3 region has 13 residues. CDR3 region: CASSVIGVYGYTF. CDR3 nucleotides: TGCGCCAGCAGCGTGATTGGGGTCTATGGCTACACCTTC.

Written as DNA, the CDR3 is TGCGCCAGCAGCGACGGACAGGGGGCTACCTACGAGCAGTACTTC. Protein sequence: CASSDGQGATYEQYF. The chain is built from TRBV5-1 and TRBJ2-7, with 11 bases identical to TRBD1. The trim removed 4 bases at V and 2 bases at J, leaving 5 bases unmatched. Germline V CDR1 and CDR2: SGHRS, YFSETQ. The CDR3 has 15 residues.

This rearrangement joins TRBV6-1 to TRBJ1-5; D perhaps matches TRBD1 (5 bases). Germline loops: CDR1 MNHNS, CDR2 SASEGT. Trimming cost V 3 bases and J 6 bases, with 9 bases left between them. The CDR3 is made up of 13 amino acids. For the CDR3, the DNA is TGTGCCAGCAGTGAGCAGGGAGGTCAGCCCCAGCATTTT. Translated, it gives CASSEQGGQPQHF.

The chain links TRBV7-2 to TRBJ1-1; a weak D match, TRBD1 (5 bases). Per the germline V gene, CDR1 is SGHTA and CDR2 is FQGNSA. Trimming took off 1 base at V and 9 bases at J, with 15 bases between the two ends. There are 14 residues in the CDR3. The CDR3 region is CASSLVAGSTQAFF. For the CDR3, the DNA is TGTGCCAGCAGCTTAGTGGCAGGGTCCACCCAAGCTTTCTTT.

This chain links TRBV27 with TRBJ1-6; D not resolved. Germline assignment: CDR1 MNHEY and CDR2 SMNVEV (reference sequence). The CDR3 is made up of 13 amino acids. Deletions cut 3 bases from V and 12 bases from J, with 12 bases between. CDR3 nucleotide sequence: TGTGCCAGCAGTTTGCCCGAAAGGAGACCCCTCCACTTT. It translates to CASSLPERRPLHF.

The chain combines TRBV6-5 with TRBJ2-7; 7 bases are a match to TRBD1. The CDR3 spans 15 residues. CDR1 is MNHEY and CDR2 is SVGAGI in the germline V gene. The junction had 8 bases not matched to a gene; V was cut back by 6 bases and J by 0 bases. The CDR3 sequence is CASRINRGSSYEQYF. Written as DNA, the CDR3 is TGTGCCAGCAGAATAAACAGGGGAAGCTCCTACGAGCAGTACTTC.

This chain joins TRBV18 and TRBJ1-2; 9 nucleotides match TRBD1. The trim removed 3 bases at V and 4 bases at J, leaving 6 bases unmatched. CDR3 size: 15 residues. Germline values: CDR1 KGHSH, CDR2 LQKENI. CDR3 coding DNA: TGTGCCAGCTCACCCAACGACAGGGGGACCTATGGCTACACCTTC. Residues: CASSPNDRGTYGYTF.

Only one count was recorded for this clone. In nucleotides, the CDR3 is TGCGCCAGCAACCAACTAGCGGGGTCACTCAATGAGCAGTTCTTC. Translation gives CASNQLAGSLNEQFF. The chain has TRBV5-1 and TRBJ2-1, with 10 bases identical to TRBD2. CDR1 and CDR2 from the germline V gene are SGHRS and YFSETQ. The V segment lost 6 bases and the J segment 6 bases; nucleotides outside the gene matches: 9. The CDR3 has 15 amino acids.

The count of this clone is one. This chain links TRBV6-1 with TRBJ1-5; no definite D call. V was clipped by 4 bases and J by 6 bases, with 16 bases between them. Germline V gives CDR1 MNHNS, CDR2 SASEGT. The CDR3 is 15 amino acids. The CDR3: CASSVSRVAAQPQHF. The CDR3 DNA follows: TGTGCCAGCAGTGTGTCTCGGGTCGCCGCTCAGCCCCAGCATTTT.

CDR3 nucleotides: TGCGCCAGCAGCTTGGGTTCGGGTGAGGAGCAGTTCTTC. Residues: CASSLGSGEEQFF. This sequence joins TRBV5-1 and TRBJ2-1; D call uncertain. The CDR3 contains 13 residues. The germline V gene has CDR1 SGHRS and CDR2 YFSETQ. Trimming took off 0 bases at V and 10 bases at J, with 11 bases between the two ends.

The chain joins TRBV30 to TRBJ1-2; D is uncertain. CDR1 is GTSNPN and CDR2 is SVGIG in the germline V gene (reference sequence). Trimming removed 1 base at V and 2 bases at J, with 2 bases between. CDR3 size: 11 residues. CDR3 in DNA: TGTGCCTGGAGTGAAAACTATGGCTACACCTTC. Amino acids: CAWSENYGYTF.

The V gene is TRBV11-2, the J gene TRBJ2-2, with D maybe TRBD1 (5 bases). The CDR3 is 13 residues long. With 3 bases removed from V and 6 bases from J, the gap between germline ends came to 8 bases. The germline V gene has CDR1 SGHAT and CDR2 FQNNGV. This CDR3 reads CASSFKGPGELFF. CDR3 DNA sequence: TGTGCCAGCAGCTTTAAGGGGCCCGGGGAGCTGTTTTTT. The variable domain in full, completed from reference TRBV11-2 and TRBJ2-2, reads EAGVAQSPRYKIIEKRQSVAFWCNPISGHATLYWYQQILGQGPKLLIQFQNNGVVDDSQLPKDRFSAERLKGVDSTLKIQPAKLEDSAVYLCASSFKGPGELFFGEGSRLTVL.

The J gene is TRBJ1-2, the V gene TRBV29-1, with D possibly being TRBD1 (5 bases). Germline V CDR1 and CDR2: SQVTM, ANQGSEA. CDR3 size: 15 residues. The V end lost 0 bases, the J end lost 1 base, and 12 bases lay between the germline ends. Here the CDR3 reads CSVEEGQGFNYGYTF. DNA for the CDR3: TGCAGCGTTGAAGAGGGGCAGGGTTTTAACTATGGCTACACCTTC.

This rearrangement joins TRBV29-1 to TRBJ1-4; D unresolved. The V end lost 4 bases, the J end lost 4 bases, and 10 bases lay between the germline ends. CDR1 and CDR2 from the germline V gene are SQVTM and ANQGSEA. The CDR3 is 13 amino acids. The CDR3 coding sequence is TGCAGCGTTGCAGCGAGTTATAATGAAAAACTGTTTTTT. As protein: CSVAASYNEKLFF.

This chain connects TRBV19 to TRBJ1-5, with TRBD1 matching 7 bases. The CDR3 totals 16 residues. The V and J ends lost 5 bases and 0 bases, in that order; junction bases with no gene match: 7. Germline V CDR1 and CDR2: LNHDA, SQIVND (reference sequence). The CDR3 here is CASSPRQGVSNQPQHF. The CDR3 coding sequence is TGTGCCAGTAGTCCACGACAGGGTGTTAGCAATCAGCCCCAGCATTTT.

This clone turned up a few times. The chain carries TRBV10-3 and TRBJ1-1; D perhaps matches TRBD1 (6 bases). The CDR3 loop spans 13 amino acids. V lost 8 bases and J 0 bases, leaving 10 bases between the germline ends. Germline values: CDR1 ENHRY, CDR2 SYGVKD. The CDR3 coding sequence is TGTGCCATCCAGACAGGTGTGAACACTGAAGCTTTCTTT. Amino acids: CAIQTGVNTEAFF.

The chain has TRBV5-1 and TRBJ1-1; 11 bases agree with TRBD1. CDR1 is SGHRS and CDR2 is YFSETQ in the germline V gene. V was pared by 4 bases and J by 5 bases, with 4 bases of the junction left unmatched. There are 14 residues in the CDR3. Here the CDR3 DNA reads TGCGCCAGCAGCGTGGACAGGGGGCGGACTGAAGCTTTCTTT. This translates into CASSVDRGRTEAFF. Using reference TRBV5-1 and TRBJ1-1 for the parts outside the CDR3, the full variable domain is KAGVTQTPRYLIKTRGQQVTLSCSPISGHRSVSWYQQTPGQGLQFLFEYFSETQRNKGNFPGRFSGRQFSNSRSEMNVSTLELGDSALYLCASSVDRGRTEAFFGQGTRLTVV.

In DNA form, the CDR3 reads TGTGCCAGTAGTGCAGTTCGGGGGGGCCCTAATGAGCAGTTCTTC. Protein sequence: CASSAVRGGPNEQFF. V and J are TRBV19 and TRBJ2-1; 8 nucleotides agree with TRBD2. Germline V gene lookup returns CDR1 LNHDA and CDR2 SQIVND (reference sequence). The V segment lost 5 bases and the J segment 7 bases; nucleotides outside the gene matches: 10. CDR3 length equals 15 residues.